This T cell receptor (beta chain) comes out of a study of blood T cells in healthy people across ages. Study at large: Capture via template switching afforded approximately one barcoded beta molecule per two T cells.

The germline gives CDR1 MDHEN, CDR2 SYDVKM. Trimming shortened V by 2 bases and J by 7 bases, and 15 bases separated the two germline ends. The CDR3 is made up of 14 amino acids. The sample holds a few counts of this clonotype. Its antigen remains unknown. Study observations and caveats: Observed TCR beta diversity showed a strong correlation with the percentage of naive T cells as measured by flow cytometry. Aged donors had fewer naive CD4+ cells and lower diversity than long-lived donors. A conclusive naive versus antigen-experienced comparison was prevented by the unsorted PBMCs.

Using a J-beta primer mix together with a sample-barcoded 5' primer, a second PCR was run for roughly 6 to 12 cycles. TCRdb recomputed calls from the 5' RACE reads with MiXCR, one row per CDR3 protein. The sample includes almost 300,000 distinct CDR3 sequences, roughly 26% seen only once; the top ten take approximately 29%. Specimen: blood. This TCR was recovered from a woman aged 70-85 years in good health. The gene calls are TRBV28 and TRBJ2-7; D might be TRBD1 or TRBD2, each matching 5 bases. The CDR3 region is CASSLPGPPREQYF. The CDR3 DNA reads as TGTGCCAGCAGTTTACCGGGACCGCCGAGGGAGCAGTACTTC.